This is a list of T cell receptor beta chains from one sample in a study of siplizumab effects on memory and regulatory T cells. The data were produced by immunoSEQ multiplex PCR, yet TCRdb's version contains in-frame clones alone and is incomplete. This repertoire shows around 100,000 clones, 91% found once; its top ten account for 0.14% to 0.15%. Material for sequencing was CD4+ T cells sorted from blood. The receptors were gathered from a human donor in good health. Both conserved end residues are part of each CDR3. The D gene is left open where the match is weak. Clone size, where shown, is once, few, many, or a class for clones that have expanded.

j_gene: TRBJ1-6
d_gene: TRBD1
v_gene: TRBV5-1
abundance: NA
CDR3nt: TGCGCCAGCAGCTTCTATACAGGGGACAATTCACCCCTCCACTTT
CDR3aa: CASSFYTGDNSPLHF

j_gene: TRBJ2-1
d_gene: TRBD2
v_gene: TRBV5-6
abundance: NA
CDR3nt: TGTGCCAGCAGCTTTAAACTAGCGGGGAACTACAATGAGCAGTTCTTC
CDR3aa: CASSFKLAGNYNEQFF

j_gene: TRBJ1-5
d_gene: TRBD1
v_gene: TRBV10-3
abundance: NA
CDR3nt: TGTGCCATCAGTGGGAGACAGGGTATGGAGCAGCCCCAGCATTTT
CDR3aa: CAISGRQGMEQPQHF

j_gene: TRBJ2-5
d_gene: TRBD2
v_gene: TRBV9
abundance: NA
CDR3nt: TGTGCCAGCAGCTCGGGACTAGCGGGGGGCGACCCCCAAGAGACCCAGTACTTC
CDR3aa: CASSSGLAGGDPQETQYF

j_gene: TRBJ2-7
d_gene: TRBD1
v_gene: TRBV7-9
abundance: NA
CDR3nt: TGTGCCAGCAGCCCACAGGGGTGGGACAGAACCTCCTACGAGCAGTACTTC
CDR3aa: CASSPQGWDRTSYEQYF

j_gene: TRBJ2-3
d_gene: NA
v_gene: TRBV19
abundance: once
CDR3nt: TGTGCCAGTAGTGCTCGACCAGATACGCAGTATTTT
CDR3aa: CASSARPDTQYF

j_gene: TRBJ2-7
d_gene: TRBD2
v_gene: TRBV4-3
abundance: NA
CDR3nt: TGCGCCAGCAGCCAAGAAGCTAGCGGGGTCTTCAAGCAGTACTTC
CDR3aa: CASSQEASGVFKQYF

j_gene: TRBJ2-1
d_gene: TRBD2
v_gene: TRBV15
abundance: once
CDR3nt: TGTGCCACCAGATCCTCGTTAGGCTATAGCGGGGGAAACAATGAGCAGTTCTTC
CDR3aa: CATRSSLGYSGGNNEQFF

j_gene: TRBJ1-1
d_gene: NA
v_gene: TRBV6-4
abundance: NA
CDR3nt: TGTGCCAGCAGTAGAGGGGGGGGTGACACTGAAGCTTTCTTT
CDR3aa: CASSRGGGDTEAFF

j_gene: TRBJ1-5
d_gene: NA
v_gene: TRBV7-2
abundance: NA
CDR3nt: TGTGCCAGCAGCCCCTGGGGGGGGCTTAACAATCAGCCCCAGCATTTT
CDR3aa: CASSPWGGLNNQPQHF

j_gene: TRBJ2-5
d_gene: TRBD1
v_gene: TRBV5-4
abundance: NA
CDR3nt: TGTGCCAGCAGTTACCGGGACAGTCAAGAGACCCAGTACTTC
CDR3aa: CASSYRDSQETQYF

j_gene: TRBJ1-2
d_gene: TRBD1
v_gene: TRBV28
abundance: NA
CDR3nt: TGTGCCAGCAGTTTATTAGGGGGGACAGGTCGTAACTATGGCTACACCTTC
CDR3aa: CASSLLGGTGRNYGYTF

j_gene: TRBJ2-6
d_gene: TRBD1
v_gene: TRBV5-4
abundance: NA
CDR3nt: TGTGCCAGCAGCCCCCCTCCGGGACAGGCCTCTGGGGCCAACGTCCTGACTTTC
CDR3aa: CASSPPPGQASGANVLTF

j_gene: TRBJ2-7
d_gene: NA
v_gene: TRBV6-6
abundance: NA
CDR3nt: TGTGCCGGCAGTTACTCGTTGCTGGCCTACGAGCAATACTTC
CDR3aa: CAGSYSLLAYEQYF

j_gene: TRBJ1-4
d_gene: NA
v_gene: TRBV10-1
abundance: NA
CDR3nt: TGCGCCAGCAGTGACAACTCTGGACAAGGAACTAATGAAAAACTGTTTTTT
CDR3aa: CASSDNSGQGTNEKLFF

j_gene: TRBJ1-2
d_gene: NA
v_gene: TRBV18
abundance: NA
CDR3nt: TGTGCCAGCTCACCGGGGGAGGGCTACACCTTC
CDR3aa: CASSPGEGYTF

j_gene: TRBJ1-1
d_gene: NA
v_gene: TRBV11-3
abundance: once
CDR3nt: TGTGCCAGCAGCTTAGATCGGTCAGGGACTGAAGCTTTCTTT
CDR3aa: CASSLDRSGTEAFF

j_gene: TRBJ2-5
d_gene: NA
v_gene: TRBV6-6
abundance: NA
CDR3nt: TGTGCCAGCAAGGGGAGTAGGGCTAACCAAGAGACCCAGTACTTC
CDR3aa: CASKGSRANQETQYF

j_gene: TRBJ1-3
d_gene: NA
v_gene: TRBV7-2
abundance: NA
CDR3nt: TGTGCCAGCAGCTTAGCGGGCCGCTCTGGAAACACCATATATTTT
CDR3aa: CASSLAGRSGNTIYF

j_gene: TRBJ1-1
d_gene: NA
v_gene: TRBV5-1
abundance: NA
CDR3nt: TGCGCCATCAGAGGGGGGATAGAAGCTTTCTTT
CDR3aa: CAIRGGIEAFF

j_gene: TRBJ1-1
d_gene: TRBD1
v_gene: TRBV5-4
abundance: NA
CDR3nt: TGTGCCAGCAGCTTCAAAGGGACAGGCACTGAAGCTTTCTTT
CDR3aa: CASSFKGTGTEAFF

j_gene: TRBJ2-3
d_gene: NA
v_gene: TRBV5-4
abundance: NA
CDR3nt: TGTGCCAGCAGCTTGGCCACAGGGTCTAGCACAGATACGCAGTATTTT
CDR3aa: CASSLATGSSTDTQYF

j_gene: TRBJ2-5
d_gene: NA
v_gene: TRBV6-1
abundance: NA
CDR3nt: TGTGCCAGCAGTGGACACAGAGAAGAGACCCAGTACTTC
CDR3aa: CASSGHREETQYF

j_gene: TRBJ1-1
d_gene: NA
v_gene: TRBV5-8
abundance: NA
CDR3nt: TGTGCCAGCAGCTTGCTGAACACTGAAGCTTTCTTT
CDR3aa: CASSLLNTEAFF

j_gene: TRBJ1-5
d_gene: NA
v_gene: TRBV19
abundance: NA
CDR3nt: TGTGCCAGTAGTGTACAGGATTTTAGCAATCAGCCCCAGCATTTT
CDR3aa: CASSVQDFSNQPQHF

j_gene: TRBJ2-7
d_gene: NA
v_gene: TRBV4-3
abundance: NA
CDR3nt: TGCGCCAGCAGCCAAGATAGGGCCTACGAGCAGTACTTC
CDR3aa: CASSQDRAYEQYF

j_gene: TRBJ1-1
d_gene: TRBD1
v_gene: TRBV19
abundance: NA
CDR3nt: TGTGCCAGTAGGCCCGGGGGACAGGTAAACACTGAAGCTTTCTTT
CDR3aa: CASRPGGQVNTEAFF

j_gene: TRBJ2-5
d_gene: NA
v_gene: TRBV28
abundance: NA
CDR3nt: TGTGCCAGCAGTTCCCCCCGGTCTAGTAGGGGCCAAGAGACCCAGTACTTC
CDR3aa: CASSSPRSSRGQETQYF

j_gene: TRBJ1-1
d_gene: NA
v_gene: TRBV5-6
abundance: NA
CDR3nt: TGTGCCAGCGTATTTAACCTGCTGAACACTGAAGCTTTCTTT
CDR3aa: CASVFNLLNTEAFF

j_gene: TRBJ1-1
d_gene: NA
v_gene: TRBV18
abundance: NA
CDR3nt: TGTGCCAGCTCACCTACCGGGGAGCGCACTGAAGCTTTCTTT
CDR3aa: CASSPTGERTEAFF

j_gene: TRBJ1-2
d_gene: NA
v_gene: TRBV5-4
abundance: once
CDR3nt: TGTGCCAGCAGCTTGCCGGGCAGCCTGTATGGCTACACCTTC
CDR3aa: CASSLPGSLYGYTF

j_gene: TRBJ2-3
d_gene: NA
v_gene: TRBV7-9
abundance: NA
CDR3nt: TGTGCCAGCAGCCCAAGGGGGCGGGGGGAAGGAGATACGCAGTATTTT
CDR3aa: CASSPRGRGEGDTQYF

j_gene: TRBJ1-6
d_gene: NA
v_gene: TRBV28
abundance: NA
CDR3nt: TGTGCCAGCGAGCAGAACAATTCACCCCTCCACTTT
CDR3aa: CASEQNNSPLHF

j_gene: TRBJ2-5
d_gene: NA
v_gene: TRBV11-2
abundance: NA
CDR3nt: TGTGCCAGCAGCCCTCTGGAGACCCAGTACTTC
CDR3aa: CASSPLETQYF

j_gene: TRBJ2-5
d_gene: TRBD2
v_gene: TRBV7-3
abundance: once
CDR3nt: TGTGCCAGCAGCTCCCAGCGGGGGCCCCAAGAGACCCAGTACTTC
CDR3aa: CASSSQRGPQETQYF

j_gene: TRBJ2-3
d_gene: TRBD2
v_gene: TRBV27
abundance: once
CDR3nt: TGTGCCAGCAGGACCCTCCGACTAGCCTCAGATACGCAGTATTTT
CDR3aa: CASRTLRLASDTQYF

j_gene: TRBJ2-1
d_gene: NA
v_gene: TRBV2
abundance: NA
CDR3nt: TGTGCCAGCAGTCCGTACAATGAGCAGTTCTTC
CDR3aa: CASSPYNEQFF

j_gene: TRBJ2-7
d_gene: NA
v_gene: TRBV5-4
abundance: NA
CDR3nt: TGTGCCAGCAGACTTGGGGACCCGAACTCCTACGAGCAGTACTTC
CDR3aa: CASRLGDPNSYEQYF

j_gene: TRBJ1-2
d_gene: NA
v_gene: TRBV6-5
abundance: NA
CDR3nt: TGTGCCAGCAGTGAGTTAAGTCACTATGGCTACACCTTC
CDR3aa: CASSELSHYGYTF

j_gene: TRBJ1-6
d_gene: TRBD1
v_gene: TRBV29-1
abundance: NA
CDR3nt: TGCAGCGCCGGACAGGGGAATTCACCCCTCCACTTT
CDR3aa: CSAGQGNSPLHF

j_gene: TRBJ1-1
d_gene: NA
v_gene: TRBV6-5
abundance: NA
CDR3nt: TGTGCCAGCAGTTATAACAGGTTAATCACTGAAGCTTTCTTT
CDR3aa: CASSYNRLITEAFF

j_gene: TRBJ1-2
d_gene: NA
v_gene: TRBV6-6
abundance: NA
CDR3nt: TGTGCCAGCAGTTACGGAGTGGACTTCTATGGCTACACCTTC
CDR3aa: CASSYGVDFYGYTF

j_gene: TRBJ2-6
d_gene: NA
v_gene: TRBV18
abundance: NA
CDR3nt: TGTGCCAGCTCACCTTCCGGGGCCAACGTCCTGACTTTC
CDR3aa: CASSPSGANVLTF

j_gene: TRBJ2-7
d_gene: TRBD1
v_gene: TRBV7-9
abundance: NA
CDR3nt: TGTGCCAGCAGCCCACCCCGGGACAGGGCCTACGAGCAGTACTTC
CDR3aa: CASSPPRDRAYEQYF

j_gene: TRBJ1-1
d_gene: NA
v_gene: TRBV10-3
abundance: NA
CDR3nt: TGTGCCTCAACGGGGCACGTCGACACTGAAGCTTTCTTT
CDR3aa: CASTGHVDTEAFF

j_gene: TRBJ2-3
d_gene: NA
v_gene: TRBV5-1
abundance: NA
CDR3nt: TGCGCCAGCAGCCCCGGCACAGATACGCAGTATTTT
CDR3aa: CASSPGTDTQYF

j_gene: TRBJ2-5
d_gene: TRBD2
v_gene: TRBV18
abundance: NA
CDR3nt: TGTGCCAGCTCACCTCTAGCGGGGGATTACCAAGAGACCCAGTACTTC
CDR3aa: CASSPLAGDYQETQYF

j_gene: TRBJ1-4
d_gene: NA
v_gene: TRBV25-1
abundance: NA
CDR3nt: TGTGCCAGCAGTAAAGGGCCTTCAACTAATGAAAAACTGTTTTTT
CDR3aa: CASSKGPSTNEKLFF

j_gene: TRBJ1-2
d_gene: NA
v_gene: TRBV6-5
abundance: NA
CDR3nt: TGTGCCAGCAGTTCCGCCTCCTCGAATTATCCTTATGGCTACACCTTC
CDR3aa: CASSSASSNYPYGYTF

j_gene: TRBJ2-7
d_gene: TRBD2
v_gene: TRBV6-5
abundance: NA
CDR3nt: TGTGCCAGCAGTTACGGCCTAGCGGGGAAGACCTACGAGCAGTACTTC
CDR3aa: CASSYGLAGKTYEQYF

j_gene: TRBJ1-3
d_gene: NA
v_gene: TRBV6-6
abundance: few
CDR3nt: TGTGCCAGCAGTTCCGACCGCGTCTCTGGAAACACCATATATTTT
CDR3aa: CASSSDRVSGNTIYF